This paragraph reports one T cell receptor (beta chain). Antigen unknown. V was shortened by 2 bases and J by 4 bases, with 11 bases between the two germline ends. Germline CDR1 is SQVTM and CDR2 is ANQGSEA. This CDR3 has 13 residues. The data stem from a study of cytomegalovirus exposure and HLA in healthy donors. General observations from the study: The authors listed 180 or so TCR beta chains as cytomegalovirus-associated. Despite most TCR sequences being rare, some public TCRs occurred in many donors.

Repertoires were generated with immunoSEQ multiplex PCR, while TCRdb's copy carries only in-frame clones and drops some. The sample gives fewer than 200,000 clones, around 85% of which show up once; about 17% is in the top ten. The genes are TRBV29-1 and TRBJ1-2, with D hard to call. Source material: PBMCs. The origin of this receptor is a man in his late teens or twenties in good health and CMV-seropositive. CDR3 bases: TGCAGCGTTGAAAAGCAGGAATTCTATGGCTACACCTTC. It yields the protein CSVEKQEFYGYTF.